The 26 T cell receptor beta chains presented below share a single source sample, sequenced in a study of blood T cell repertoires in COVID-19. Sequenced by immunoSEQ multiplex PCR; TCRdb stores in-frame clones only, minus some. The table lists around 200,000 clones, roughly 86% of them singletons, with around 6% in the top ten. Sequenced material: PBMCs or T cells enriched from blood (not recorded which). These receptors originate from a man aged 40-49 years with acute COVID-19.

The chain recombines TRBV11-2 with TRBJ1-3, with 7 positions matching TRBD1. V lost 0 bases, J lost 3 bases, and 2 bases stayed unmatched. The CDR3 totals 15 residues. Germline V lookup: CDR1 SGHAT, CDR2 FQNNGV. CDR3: CASSLEGTVGNTIYF. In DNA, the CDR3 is TGTGCCAGCAGCTTAGAAGGGACAGTTGGAAACACCATATATTTT.

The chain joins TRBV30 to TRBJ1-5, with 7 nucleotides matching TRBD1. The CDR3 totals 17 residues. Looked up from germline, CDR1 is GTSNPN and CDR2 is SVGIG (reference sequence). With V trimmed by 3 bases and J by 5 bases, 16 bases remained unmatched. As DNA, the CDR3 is TGTGCCTGGAGCGTCAGGGGGTCCACTTCAGCCCATCAGCCCCAGCATTTT. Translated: CAWSVRGSTSAHQPQHF.

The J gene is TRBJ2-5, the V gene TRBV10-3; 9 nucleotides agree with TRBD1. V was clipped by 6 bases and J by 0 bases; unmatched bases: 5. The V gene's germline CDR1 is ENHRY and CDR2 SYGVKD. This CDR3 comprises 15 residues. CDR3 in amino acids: CAISPDRGYQETQYF. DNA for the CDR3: TGTGCCATCAGCCCCGACAGGGGGTACCAAGAGACCCAGTACTTC.

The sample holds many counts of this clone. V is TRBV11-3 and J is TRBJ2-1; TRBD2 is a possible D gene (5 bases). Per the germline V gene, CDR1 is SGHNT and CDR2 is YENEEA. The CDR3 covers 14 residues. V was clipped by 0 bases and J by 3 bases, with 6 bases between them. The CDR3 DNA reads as TGTGCCAGCAGCTTAGAGACTAACTACAATGAGCAGTTCTTC. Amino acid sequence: CASSLETNYNEQFF.

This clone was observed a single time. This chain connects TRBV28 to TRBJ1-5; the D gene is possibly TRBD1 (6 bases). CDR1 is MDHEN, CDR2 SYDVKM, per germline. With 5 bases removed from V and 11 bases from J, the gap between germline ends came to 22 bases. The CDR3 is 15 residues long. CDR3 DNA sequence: TGTGCCAGCAGTCCGTCCGGGACATTTTTTGTTGCCCAGCATTTT. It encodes CASSPSGTFFVAQHF.

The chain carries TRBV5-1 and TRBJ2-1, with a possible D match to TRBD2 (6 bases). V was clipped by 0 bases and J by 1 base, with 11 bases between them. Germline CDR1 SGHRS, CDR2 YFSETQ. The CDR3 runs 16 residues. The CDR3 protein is CASSLAFGGSYNEQFF. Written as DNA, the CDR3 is TGCGCCAGCAGCTTGGCCTTTGGGGGGTCCTACAATGAGCAGTTCTTC.

CDR3 in amino acids: CAISESPLAGSTDTQYF. The DNA for the CDR3 is TGTGCCATCAGTGAGTCCCCTCTAGCGGGCAGCACAGATACGCAGTATTTT. The rearrangement links TRBV10-3 to TRBJ2-3; 8 positions match TRBD2. Germline V lookup: CDR1 ENHRY, CDR2 SYGVKD. The CDR3 totals 17 residues. After removal of 0 bases from V and 0 bases from J, the junction contained 5 bases not matched to a gene.

The CDR3 bases are TGCGCCAGCGGGGAGGGAGGTAGCGGCTACGAGCAGTACTTC. Translated, it gives CASGEGGSGYEQYF. The V gene is TRBV5-1, the J gene TRBJ2-7, with 7 bases aligning to TRBD2. The CDR3 consists of 14 residues. The V gene end was trimmed by 7 bases and the J gene end by 3 bases; junction bases not matched to a gene: 10. Germline V CDR1 and CDR2: SGHRS, YFSETQ.

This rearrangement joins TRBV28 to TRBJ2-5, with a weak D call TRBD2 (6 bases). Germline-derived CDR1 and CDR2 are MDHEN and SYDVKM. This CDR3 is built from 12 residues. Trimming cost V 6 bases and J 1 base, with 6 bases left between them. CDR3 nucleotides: TGTGCCAGCAGACTAGCCCAAGAGACCCAGTACTTC. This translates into CASRLAQETQYF.

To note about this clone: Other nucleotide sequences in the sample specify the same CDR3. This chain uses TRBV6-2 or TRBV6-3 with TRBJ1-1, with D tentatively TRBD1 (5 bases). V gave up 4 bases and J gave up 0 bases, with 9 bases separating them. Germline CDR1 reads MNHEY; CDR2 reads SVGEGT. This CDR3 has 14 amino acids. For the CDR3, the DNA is TGTGCCAGCAGTTTCAGGGTGATGAACACTGAAGCTTTCTTT. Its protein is CASSFRVMNTEAFF.

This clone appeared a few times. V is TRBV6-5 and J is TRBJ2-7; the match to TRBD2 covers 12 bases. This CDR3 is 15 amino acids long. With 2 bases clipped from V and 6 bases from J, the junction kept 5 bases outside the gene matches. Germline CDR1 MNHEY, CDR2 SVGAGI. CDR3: CASSYLAGGLSEQYF. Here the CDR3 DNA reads TGTGCCAGCAGTTACCTAGCGGGAGGGTTGAGCGAGCAGTACTTC.

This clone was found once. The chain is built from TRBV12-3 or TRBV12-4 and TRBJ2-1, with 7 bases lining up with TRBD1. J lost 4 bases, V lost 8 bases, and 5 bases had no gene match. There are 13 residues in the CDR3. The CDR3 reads CASSAGGYNEQFF. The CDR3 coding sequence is TGTGCCAGCTCGGCAGGGGGTTACAATGAGCAGTTCTTC.

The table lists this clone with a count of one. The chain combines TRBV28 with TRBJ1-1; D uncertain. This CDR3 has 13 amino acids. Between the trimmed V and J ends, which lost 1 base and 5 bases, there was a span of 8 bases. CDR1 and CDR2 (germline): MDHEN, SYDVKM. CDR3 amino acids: CASSLSPATEAFF. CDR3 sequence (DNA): TGTGCCAGCAGTTTATCCCCTGCGACTGAAGCTTTCTTT.

CDR3 sequence (DNA): TGTGCCAGCAGTTATTACTCTAGCGGACGTGACGAGCAGTACTTC. This sequence encodes CASSYYSSGRDEQYF. This rearrangement joins TRBV6-2 or TRBV6-3 to TRBJ2-7; 7 bases map to TRBD2. The CDR3 spans 15 residues. Germline values: CDR1 MNHEY, CDR2 SVGEGT. The V gene end was trimmed by 3 bases and the J gene end by 5 bases; junction bases not matched to a gene: 10.

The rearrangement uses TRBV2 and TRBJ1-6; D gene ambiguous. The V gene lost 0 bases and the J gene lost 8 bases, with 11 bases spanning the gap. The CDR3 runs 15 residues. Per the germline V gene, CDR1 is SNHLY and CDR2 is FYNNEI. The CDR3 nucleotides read TGTGCCAGCAGTGAAGCGCGGGGTGCGCATTCACCCCTCCACTTT. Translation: CASSEARGAHSPLHF. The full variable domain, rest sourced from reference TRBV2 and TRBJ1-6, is EPEVTQTPSHQVTQMGQEVILRCVPISNHLYFYWYRQILGQKVEFLVSFYNNEISEKSEIFDDQFSVERPDGSNFTLKIRSTKLEDSAMYFCASSEARGAHSPLHFGNGTRLTVT.

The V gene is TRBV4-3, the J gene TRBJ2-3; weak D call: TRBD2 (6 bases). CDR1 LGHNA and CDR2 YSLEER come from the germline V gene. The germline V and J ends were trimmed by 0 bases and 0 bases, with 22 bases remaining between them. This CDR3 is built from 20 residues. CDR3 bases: TGCGCCAGCAGCCAAGAATTCGGGGGAGTTGACGTACCTAGCACAGATACGCAGTATTTT. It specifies CASSQEFGGVDVPSTDTQYF.

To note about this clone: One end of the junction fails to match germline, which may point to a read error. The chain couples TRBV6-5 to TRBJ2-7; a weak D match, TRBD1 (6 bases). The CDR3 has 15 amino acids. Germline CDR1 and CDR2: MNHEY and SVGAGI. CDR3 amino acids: CAGRGNSVLSYEQYF. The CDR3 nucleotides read TGTGCCGGCAGGGGAAATAGCGTACTATCCTACGAGCAGTACTTC.

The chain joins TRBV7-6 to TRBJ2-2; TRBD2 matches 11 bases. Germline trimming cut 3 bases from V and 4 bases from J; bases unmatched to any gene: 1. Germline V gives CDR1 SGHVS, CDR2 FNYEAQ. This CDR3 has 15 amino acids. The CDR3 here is CASSFSGRATGELFF. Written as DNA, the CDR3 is TGTGCCAGCAGCTTTAGCGGGAGGGCCACCGGGGAGCTGTTTTTT. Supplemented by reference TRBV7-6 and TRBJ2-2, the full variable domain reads GAGVSQSPRYKVTKRGQDVALRCDPISGHVSLYWYRQALGQGPEFLTYFNYEAQQDKSGLPNDRFSAERPEGSISTLTIQRTEQRDSAMYRCASSFSGRATGELFFGEGSRLTVL.

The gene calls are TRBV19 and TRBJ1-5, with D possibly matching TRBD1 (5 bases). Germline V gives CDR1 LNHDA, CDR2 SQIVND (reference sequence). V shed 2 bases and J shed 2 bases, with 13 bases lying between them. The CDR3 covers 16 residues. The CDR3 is CASSIRPQGGNQPQHF. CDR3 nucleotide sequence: TGTGCCAGTAGTATAAGGCCTCAGGGCGGCAATCAGCCCCAGCATTTT.

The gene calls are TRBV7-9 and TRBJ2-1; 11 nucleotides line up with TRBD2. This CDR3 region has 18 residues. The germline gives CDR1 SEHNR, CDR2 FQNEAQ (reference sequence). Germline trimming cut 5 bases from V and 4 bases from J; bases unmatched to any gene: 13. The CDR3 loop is CASSRTPRLAGPYNEQFF. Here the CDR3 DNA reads TGTGCCAGCAGCCGAACCCCCCGACTAGCGGGGCCTTACAATGAGCAGTTCTTC.

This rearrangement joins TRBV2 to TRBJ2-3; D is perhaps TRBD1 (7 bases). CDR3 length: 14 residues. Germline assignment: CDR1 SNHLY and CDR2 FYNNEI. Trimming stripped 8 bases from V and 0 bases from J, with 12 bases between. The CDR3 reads CASSRDSSTDTQYF. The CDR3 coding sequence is TGTGCCAGCTCGCGGGACAGTAGCACAGATACGCAGTATTTT.

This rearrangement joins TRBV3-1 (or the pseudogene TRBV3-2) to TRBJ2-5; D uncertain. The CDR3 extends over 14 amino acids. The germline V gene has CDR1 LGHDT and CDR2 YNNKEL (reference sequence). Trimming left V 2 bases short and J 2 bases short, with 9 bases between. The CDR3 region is CASSQPDWQETQYF. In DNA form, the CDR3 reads TGTGCCAGCAGCCAACCCGACTGGCAAGAGACCCAGTACTTC.

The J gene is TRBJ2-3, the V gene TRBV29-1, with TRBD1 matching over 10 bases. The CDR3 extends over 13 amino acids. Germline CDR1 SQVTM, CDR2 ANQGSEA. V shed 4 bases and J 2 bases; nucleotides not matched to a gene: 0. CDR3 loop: CSVGQGATDTQYF. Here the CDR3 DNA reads TGCAGCGTTGGACAGGGGGCCACAGATACGCAGTATTTT.

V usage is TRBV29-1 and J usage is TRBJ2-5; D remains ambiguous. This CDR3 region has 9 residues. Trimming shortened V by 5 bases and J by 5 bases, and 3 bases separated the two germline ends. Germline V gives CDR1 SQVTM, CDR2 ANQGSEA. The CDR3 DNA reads TGCAGCGTTCCGGAGACCCAGTACTTC. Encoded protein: CSVPETQYF.

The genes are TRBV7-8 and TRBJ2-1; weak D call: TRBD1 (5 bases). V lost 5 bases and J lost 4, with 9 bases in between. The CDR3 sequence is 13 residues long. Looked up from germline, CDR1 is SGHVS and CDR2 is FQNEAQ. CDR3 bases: TGTGCCAGCAGCCAAGACAGTTACAATGAGCAGTTCTTC. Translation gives CASSQDSYNEQFF.

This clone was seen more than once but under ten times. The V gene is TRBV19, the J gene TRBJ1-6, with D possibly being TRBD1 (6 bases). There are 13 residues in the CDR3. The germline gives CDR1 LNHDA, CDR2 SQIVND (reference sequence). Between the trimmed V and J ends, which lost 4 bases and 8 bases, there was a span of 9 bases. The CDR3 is CASSTQGDSPLHF. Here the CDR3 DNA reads TGTGCCAGTAGTACACAGGGTGATTCACCCCTCCACTTT.